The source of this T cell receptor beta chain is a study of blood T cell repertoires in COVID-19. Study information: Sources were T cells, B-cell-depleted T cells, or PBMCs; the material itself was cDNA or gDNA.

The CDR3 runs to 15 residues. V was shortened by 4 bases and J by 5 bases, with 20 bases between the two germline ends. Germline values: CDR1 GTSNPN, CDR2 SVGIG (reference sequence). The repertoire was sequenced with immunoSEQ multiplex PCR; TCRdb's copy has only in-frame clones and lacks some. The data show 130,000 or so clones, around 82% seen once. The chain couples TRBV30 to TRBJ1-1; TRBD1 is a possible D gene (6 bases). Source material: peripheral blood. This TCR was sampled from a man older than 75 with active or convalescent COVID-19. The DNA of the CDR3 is TGTGCCTGGACTCCTACTGGGGGCCGGGGAACTGAAGCTTTCTTT. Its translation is CAWTPTGGRGTEAFF.